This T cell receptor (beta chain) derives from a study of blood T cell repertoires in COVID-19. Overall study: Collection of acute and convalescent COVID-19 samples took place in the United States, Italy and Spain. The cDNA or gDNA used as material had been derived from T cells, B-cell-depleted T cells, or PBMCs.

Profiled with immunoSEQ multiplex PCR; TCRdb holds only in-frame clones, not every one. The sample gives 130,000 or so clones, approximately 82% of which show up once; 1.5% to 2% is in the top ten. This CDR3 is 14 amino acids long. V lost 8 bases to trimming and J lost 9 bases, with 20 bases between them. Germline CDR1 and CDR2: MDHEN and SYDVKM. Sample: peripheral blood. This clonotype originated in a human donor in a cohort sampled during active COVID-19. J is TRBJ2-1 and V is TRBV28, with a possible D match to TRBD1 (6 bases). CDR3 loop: CASPPTGRLGEQFF. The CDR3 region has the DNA TGTGCCAGCCCCCCTACAGGGCGATTAGGTGAGCAGTTCTTC.